The 5 T cell receptor beta chains in this list originate from one sample, sequenced in a study of blood T cell repertoires in COVID-19. Here immunoSEQ multiplex PCR was the method, and the copy in TCRdb shows in-frame clones only, minus some. The sample contains hundreds of thousands of clones, more than 75% of which appear only once. Source material: PBMCs or T cells enriched from blood (not recorded which). These TCRs come from a woman aged 55-69 years in a cohort exposed to, infected with or recovered from COVID-19 (not recorded which).

The chain carries TRBV28 and TRBJ1-2; tentative D call: TRBD1 (6 bases). CDR3 length: 13 amino acids. The germline gives CDR1 MDHEN, CDR2 SYDVKM. V dropped 6 bases and J dropped 3 bases, with 11 bases sitting between them. CDR3 nucleotides: TGTGCCAGCAGGACAACAGGGTACTATGGCTACACCTTC. Translation gives CASRTTGYYGYTF.

The chain carries TRBV19 and TRBJ2-1; 7 nucleotides line up with TRBD2. CDR1 is LNHDA and CDR2 is SQIVND in the germline V gene (reference sequence). J gave up 2 bases and V 2 bases, and 6 bases lay outside the gene matches. The CDR3 length is 16 residues. The CDR3 sequence: CASSIMRSGAYNEQFF. CDR3 nucleotides: TGTGCCAGTAGTATAATGCGAAGCGGGGCCTACAATGAGCAGTTCTTC.

The chain combines TRBV7-6 with TRBJ2-2, with D maybe TRBD1 (5 bases). V lost 1 base, J lost 6 bases, and 18 bases lay in between. The CDR3 has 17 amino acids. The germline V gene encodes CDR1 SGHVS and CDR2 FNYEAQ. CDR3 sequence: CASSLEGQGGVSGELFF. The DNA for the CDR3 is TGTGCCAGCAGCTTAGAGGGGCAGGGCGGCGTATCCGGGGAGCTGTTTTTT.

The rearrangement uses TRBV6-4 and TRBJ1-1, with 11 bases fitting TRBD1. J gave up 5 bases and V 6 bases, and 5 bases lay outside the gene matches. This CDR3 has 14 amino acids. In germline, CDR1 is MRHNA, CDR2 SNTAGT. CDR3 nucleotide sequence: TGTGCCAGCAGCGGGACAGGGGGAGGTACTGAAGCTTTCTTT. The encoded protein is CASSGTGGGTEAFF.

The chain links TRBV3-1 (or the pseudogene TRBV3-2) to TRBJ2-1, with 9 bases aligning to TRBD2. This CDR3 contains 16 residues. V lost 1 base to trimming and J lost 10 bases; unmatched junction nucleotides: 11. Germline-derived CDR1 and CDR2 are LGHDT and YNNKEL (reference sequence). CDR3 sequence: CASSQGTSGLLSEQFF. The CDR3 bases are TGTGCCAGCAGCCAAGGAACTAGCGGGCTCCTTTCCGAGCAGTTCTTC.